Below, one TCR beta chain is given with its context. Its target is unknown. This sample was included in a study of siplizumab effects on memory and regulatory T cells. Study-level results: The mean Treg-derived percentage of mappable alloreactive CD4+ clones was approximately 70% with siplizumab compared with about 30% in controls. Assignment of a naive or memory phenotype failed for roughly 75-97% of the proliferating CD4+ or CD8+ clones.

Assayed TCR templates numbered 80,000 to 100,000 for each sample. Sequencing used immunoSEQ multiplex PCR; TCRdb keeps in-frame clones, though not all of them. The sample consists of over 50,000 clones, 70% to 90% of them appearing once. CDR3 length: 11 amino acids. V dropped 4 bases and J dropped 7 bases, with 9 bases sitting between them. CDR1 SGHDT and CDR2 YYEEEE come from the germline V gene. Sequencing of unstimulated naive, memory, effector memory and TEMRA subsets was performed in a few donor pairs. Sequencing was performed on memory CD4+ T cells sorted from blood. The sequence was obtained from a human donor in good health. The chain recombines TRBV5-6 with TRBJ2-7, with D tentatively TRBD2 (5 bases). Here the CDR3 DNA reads TGTGCCAGCAGCGCTTCGGGGGAGCAGTACTTC. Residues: CASSASGEQYF.